What follows is one T cell receptor beta chain and its context. Its antigen is not identified. Splitting of each subset's genomic DNA was done evenly across several immunoSEQ plates. Some clones are missing from TCRdb's copy, which holds only in-frame ones; the method was immunoSEQ multiplex PCR. The sample gives 2.3 million or so clones, about 92% of which show up once; about 0.37% is in the top ten. This sample was included in a study of shared clonotypes between healthy human individuals. Regarding the study as a whole: Only a few donors were included, so the genetic and exposure-history diversity represented was limited.

The sequence was obtained from a man aged 18 to 35 in good health. Some clones in this sample may be carry-over from other donors' samples. Specimen: naive CD4+ T cells from PBMCs. Stated subset: CD45RA+ positively selected.

The CDR3, as DNA: TGTGCCAGCTGTCGAGCGGGAGTGGGAGAGACCCAGTACTTC. Protein: CASCRAGVGETQYF. The chain combines TRBV6-5 with TRBJ2-5; 8 bases match TRBD2. Per germline, CDR1 MNHEY and CDR2 SVGAGI. The CDR3 consists of 14 residues. V was pared by 8 bases and J by 4 bases, with 9 bases of the junction left unmatched.